This is a list of T cell receptor beta chains from one sample in a study of T cell repertoires in cytomegalovirus infection. TCRdb used MiXCR to reprocess the reads, holding one entry per CDR3 protein. The data show roughly 280,000 distinct CDR3 sequences, roughly 13% seen once. Material: PBMCs. Receptors were obtained from a human donor in good health (CMV status not recorded). Some clones in this sample may be carry-over from other donors' samples. Both conserved end residues are part of each CDR3. D genes are given only for firm matches. The size field is filled for only some rows; it gives once, few, many or a size class.

v_call	j_call	d_call	clone_size	cdr3_aa	cdr3_nt
TRBV18	TRBJ1-6	-	-	CASSPSRGDNSPLHF	TGTGCCAGCTCACCATCTAGAGGAGACAATTCACCCCTCCACTTT
TRBV18	TRBJ1-1	-	-	CASSLGFPGSTEAFF	TGTGCCAGCTCACTAGGGTTTCCAGGGAGCACTGAAGCTTTCTTT
TRBV19	TRBJ2-3	TRBD2	-	CASSPNASGLDDTQYF	TGTGCCAGTAGTCCCAACGCTAGCGGGTTAGATGATACGCAGTATTTT
TRBV7-9	TRBJ2-7	TRBD1	many	CASRRTGAYEQYF	TGTGCCAGCAGGCGGACAGGGGCCTACGAGCAGTACTTC
TRBV28	TRBJ2-1	-	-	CASSFFTGRSGNEQFF	TGTGCCAGCAGTTTTTTCACGGGTAGGAGCGGGAATGAGCAGTTCTTC
TRBV11-3	TRBJ2-3	-	many	CASSSLEGTQYF	TGTGCCAGCAGCTCCCTAGAGGGTACGCAGTATTTT
TRBV20-1	TRBJ2-5	TRBD2	-	CSASLPREMETQYF	TGCAGTGCTAGTTTACCGCGGGAGATGGAGACCCAGTACTTC
TRBV6-2/TRBV6-3	TRBJ2-7	-	few	CASSYSLSSYEQYF	TGTGCCAGCAGTTACTCCCTGAGCTCCTACGAGCAGTACTTC
TRBV5-1	TRBJ2-3	-	few	CASQGVLFTDTQYF	TGCGCCTCACAAGGGGTATTGTTCACAGATACGCAGTATTTT
TRBV5-1	TRBJ2-7	TRBD2	many	CASSPRLAGAIPYEQYF	TGCGCCAGCAGCCCCAGACTAGCGGGGGCCATTCCCTACGAGCAGTACTTC
TRBV28	TRBJ1-5	TRBD1	-	CASSPRDRGFGQPQHF	TGTGCCAGCAGTCCCCGGGACAGGGGGTTCGGGCAGCCCCAGCATTTT
TRBV20-1	TRBJ2-3	-	many	CSATDLLGDTQYF	TGCAGTGCTACAGACCTCTTAGGGGATACGCAGTATTTT
TRBV28	TRBJ2-1	-	many	CASSSYLATYNEQFF	TGTGCCAGCAGTTCCTACCTAGCTACCTACAATGAGCAGTTCTTC
TRBV11-2	TRBJ2-5	-	many	CASSLGPRGGGETQYF	TGTGCCAGCAGCCTCGGACCCAGAGGGGGAGGAGAGACCCAGTACTTC
TRBV6-5	TRBJ2-1	-	-	CASSGWGLKGNEQFF	TGTGCCAGCAGCGGATGGGGACTTAAGGGCAATGAGCAGTTCTTC
TRBV7-2	TRBJ2-2	-	many	CASSPILVTGELFF	TGTGCCAGCAGTCCAATCCTAGTCACCGGGGAGCTGTTTTTT
TRBV7-2	TRBJ2-5	TRBD2	many	CASSPRTSGGSGTQYF	TGTGCCAGCAGCCCGCGGACTAGCGGGGGCTCAGGGACCCAGTACTTC